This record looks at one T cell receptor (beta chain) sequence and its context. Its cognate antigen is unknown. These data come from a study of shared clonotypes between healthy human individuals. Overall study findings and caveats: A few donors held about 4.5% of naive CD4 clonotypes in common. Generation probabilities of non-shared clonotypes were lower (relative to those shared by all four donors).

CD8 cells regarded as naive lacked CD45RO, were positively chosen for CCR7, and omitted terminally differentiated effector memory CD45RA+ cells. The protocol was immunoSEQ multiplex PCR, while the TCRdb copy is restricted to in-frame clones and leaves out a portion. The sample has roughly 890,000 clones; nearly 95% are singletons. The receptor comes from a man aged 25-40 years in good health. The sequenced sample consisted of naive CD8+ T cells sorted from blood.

The DNA for the CDR3 is TGTGCCAGCAGCCAAACTAGCGGGAGAGGAACCGGGGAGCTGTTTTTT. As protein: CASSQTSGRGTGELFF. The chain couples TRBV5-4 to TRBJ2-2; TRBD2 aligns across 11 bases. J was trimmed by 5 bases and V by 4 bases; bases with no gene match: 7. The CDR3 runs to 16 residues. Germline lookup yields CDR1 SGHNT and CDR2 YYREEE (reference sequence).